The source of this TCR beta chain is a study of blood T cell repertoires in COVID-19. Looking at the study overall: Specimens from acute and convalescent COVID-19 originated in the United States, Italy and Spain.

Across about two dozen US areas, participants ranged in age from roughly 18 to 95 years. Participants' own reports of clinical history determined their cohort assignment. Assay used: immunoSEQ multiplex PCR; TCRdb lists only in-frame clones, some missing. The sample shows roughly 200,000 clones, roughly 82% of them seen only once. Germline values: CDR1 MNHEY, CDR2 SMNVEV (reference sequence). The length of the CDR3 is 18 residues. V lost 2 bases to trimming and J lost 1 base; unmatched junction nucleotides: 9. The TCR sequence derives from a woman in her sixties with acute COVID-19. The sequencing sample was made of PBMCs or T cells enriched from blood (not recorded which). The chain links TRBV27 to TRBJ2-2, with 8 bases aligning to TRBD2. The CDR3 region is CASSLRLPSGGNTGELFF. CDR3 in DNA: TGTGCCAGCAGTTTAAGGTTGCCGAGCGGGGGGAACACCGGGGAGCTGTTTTTT.